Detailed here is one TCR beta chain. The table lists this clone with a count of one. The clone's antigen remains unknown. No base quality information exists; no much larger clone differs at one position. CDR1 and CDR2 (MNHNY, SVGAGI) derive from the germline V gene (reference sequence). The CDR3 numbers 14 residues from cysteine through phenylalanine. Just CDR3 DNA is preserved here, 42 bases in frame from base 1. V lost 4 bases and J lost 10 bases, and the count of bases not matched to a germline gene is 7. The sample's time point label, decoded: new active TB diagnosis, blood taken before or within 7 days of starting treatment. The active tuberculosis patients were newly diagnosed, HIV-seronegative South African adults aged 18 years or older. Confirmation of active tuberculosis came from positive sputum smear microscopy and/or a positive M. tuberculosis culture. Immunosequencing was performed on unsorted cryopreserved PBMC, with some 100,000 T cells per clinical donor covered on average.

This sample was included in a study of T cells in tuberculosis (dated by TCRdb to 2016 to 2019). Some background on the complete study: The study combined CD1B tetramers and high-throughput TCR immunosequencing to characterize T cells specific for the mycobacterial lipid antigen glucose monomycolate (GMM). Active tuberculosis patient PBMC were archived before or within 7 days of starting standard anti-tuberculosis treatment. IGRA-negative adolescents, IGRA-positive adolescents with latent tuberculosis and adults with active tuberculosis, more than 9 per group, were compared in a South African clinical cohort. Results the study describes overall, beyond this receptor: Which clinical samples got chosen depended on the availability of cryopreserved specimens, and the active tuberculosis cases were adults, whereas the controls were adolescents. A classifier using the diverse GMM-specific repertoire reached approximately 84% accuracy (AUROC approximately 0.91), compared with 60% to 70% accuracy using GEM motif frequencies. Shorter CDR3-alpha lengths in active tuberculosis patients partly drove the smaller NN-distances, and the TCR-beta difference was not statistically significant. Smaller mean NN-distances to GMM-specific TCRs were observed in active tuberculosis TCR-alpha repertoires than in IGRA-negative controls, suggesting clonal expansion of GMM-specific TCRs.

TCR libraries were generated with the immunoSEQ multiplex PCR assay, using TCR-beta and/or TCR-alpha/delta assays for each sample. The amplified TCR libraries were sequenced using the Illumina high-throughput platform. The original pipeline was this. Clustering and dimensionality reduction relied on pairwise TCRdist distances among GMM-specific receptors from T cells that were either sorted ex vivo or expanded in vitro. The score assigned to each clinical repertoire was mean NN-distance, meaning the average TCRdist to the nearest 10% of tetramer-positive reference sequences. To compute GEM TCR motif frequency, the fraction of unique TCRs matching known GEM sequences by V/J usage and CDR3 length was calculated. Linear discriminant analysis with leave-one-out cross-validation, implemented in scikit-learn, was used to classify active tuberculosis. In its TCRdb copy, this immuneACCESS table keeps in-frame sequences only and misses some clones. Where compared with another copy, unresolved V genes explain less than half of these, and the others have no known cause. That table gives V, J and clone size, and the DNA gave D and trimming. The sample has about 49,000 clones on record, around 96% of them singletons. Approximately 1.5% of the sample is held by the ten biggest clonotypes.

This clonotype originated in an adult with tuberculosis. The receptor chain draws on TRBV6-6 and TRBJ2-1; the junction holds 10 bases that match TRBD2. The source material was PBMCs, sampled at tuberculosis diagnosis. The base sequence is TGTGCCAGCAGTTTTGGGCTAGCGGGAGACGAGCAGTTCTTC. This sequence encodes CASSFGLAGDEQFF.